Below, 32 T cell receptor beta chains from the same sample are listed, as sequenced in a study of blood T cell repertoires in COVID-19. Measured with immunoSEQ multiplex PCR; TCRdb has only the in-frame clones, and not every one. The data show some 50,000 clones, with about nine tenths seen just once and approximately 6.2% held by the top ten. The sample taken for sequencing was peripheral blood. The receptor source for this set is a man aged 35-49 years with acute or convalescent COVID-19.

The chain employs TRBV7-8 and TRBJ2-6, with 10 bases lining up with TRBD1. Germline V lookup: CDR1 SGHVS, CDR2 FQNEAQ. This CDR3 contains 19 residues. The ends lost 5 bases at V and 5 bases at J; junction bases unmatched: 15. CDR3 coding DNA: TGTGCCAGCAGCCGTTTAGGGACAGGGGTCCCTCTTTGGGCCAACGTCCTGACTTTC. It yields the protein CASSRLGTGVPLWANVLTF.

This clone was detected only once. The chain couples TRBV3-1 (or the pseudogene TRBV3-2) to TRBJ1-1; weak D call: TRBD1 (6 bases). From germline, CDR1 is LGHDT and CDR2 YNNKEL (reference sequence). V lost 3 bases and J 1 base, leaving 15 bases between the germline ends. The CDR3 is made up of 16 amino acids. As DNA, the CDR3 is TGTGCCAGCAGCCATGCCCCCGGGACACGGAACACTGAAGCTTTCTTT. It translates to CASSHAPGTRNTEAFF.

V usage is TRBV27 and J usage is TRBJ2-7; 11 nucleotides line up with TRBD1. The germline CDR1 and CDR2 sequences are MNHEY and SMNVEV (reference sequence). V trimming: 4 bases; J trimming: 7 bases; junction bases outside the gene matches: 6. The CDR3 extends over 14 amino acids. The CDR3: CASSSDRGRWEQYF. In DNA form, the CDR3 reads TGTGCCAGCAGTTCGGACAGGGGGCGGTGGGAGCAGTACTTC.

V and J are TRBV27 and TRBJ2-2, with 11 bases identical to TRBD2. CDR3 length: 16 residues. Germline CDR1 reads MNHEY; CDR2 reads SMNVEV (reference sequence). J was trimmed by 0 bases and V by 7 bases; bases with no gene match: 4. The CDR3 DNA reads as TGTGCCAGCAATAGACTAGCGGGAACGAACACCGGGGAGCTGTTTTTT. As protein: CASNRLAGTNTGELFF.

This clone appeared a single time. The CDR3 bases are TGTGCCAGCAGCTTAAAATTCGGGACTAGCGGTTACGAGCAGTACTTC. Translating gives CASSLKFGTSGYEQYF. This chain joins TRBV7-9 and TRBJ2-7; 11 nucleotides agree with TRBD2. Germline loops: CDR1 SEHNR, CDR2 FQNEAQ (reference sequence). The CDR3 runs 16 residues. V shed 2 bases, J shed 4 bases, and the junction held 7 bases outside the gene matches.

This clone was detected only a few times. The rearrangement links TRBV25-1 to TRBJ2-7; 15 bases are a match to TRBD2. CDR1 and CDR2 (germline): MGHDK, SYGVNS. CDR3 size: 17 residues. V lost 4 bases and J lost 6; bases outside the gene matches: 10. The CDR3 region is CASSAGLAGGGRGEQYF. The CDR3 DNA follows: TGTGCCAGCAGTGCGGGACTAGCGGGAGGTGGCCGGGGCGAGCAGTACTTC.

The CDR3 reads CASSRRTGTATYEQYF. The DNA for the CDR3 is TGTGCCAGCTCTCGCCGCACCGGGACAGCGACCTACGAGCAGTACTTC. The chain joins TRBV18 to TRBJ2-7; TRBD1 matches at 7 bases. Germline lookup yields CDR1 KGHSH and CDR2 LQKENI. Trimming took 6 bases from V and 2 from J; bases not matched to a gene: 13. This CDR3 has 16 residues.

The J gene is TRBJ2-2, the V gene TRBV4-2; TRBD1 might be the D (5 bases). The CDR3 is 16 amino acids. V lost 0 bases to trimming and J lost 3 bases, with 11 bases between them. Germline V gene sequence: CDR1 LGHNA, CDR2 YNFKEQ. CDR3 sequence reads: CASSQDPVGDTGELFF. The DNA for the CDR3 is TGTGCCAGCAGCCAAGACCCCGTAGGGGACACCGGGGAGCTGTTTTTT.

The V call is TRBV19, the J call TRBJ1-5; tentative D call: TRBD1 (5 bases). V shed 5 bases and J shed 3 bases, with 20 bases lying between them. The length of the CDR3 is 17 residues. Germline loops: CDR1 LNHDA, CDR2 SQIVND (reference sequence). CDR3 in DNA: TGTGCCAGTAGTCGGGGGGTTGGGCAGATTAACAATCAGCCCCAGCATTTT. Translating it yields CASSRGVGQINNQPQHF.

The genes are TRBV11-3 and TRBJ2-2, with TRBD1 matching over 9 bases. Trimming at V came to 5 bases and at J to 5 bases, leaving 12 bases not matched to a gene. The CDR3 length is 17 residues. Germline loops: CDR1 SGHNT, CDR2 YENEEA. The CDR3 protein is CASSKGTGLVWTGELFF. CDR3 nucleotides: TGTGCCAGCAGCAAAGGGACAGGGCTGGTTTGGACCGGGGAGCTGTTTTTT.

CDR3 residues: CASSLARRGGAEAFF. The CDR3 DNA reads TGTGCCAGCAGCCTCGCCAGGAGGGGGGGGGCTGAAGCTTTCTTT. This chain uses TRBV3-1 (or the pseudogene TRBV3-2) with TRBJ1-1; perhaps TRBD1 as D (6 bases). The CDR3 runs to 15 residues. Per the germline V gene, CDR1 is LGHDT and CDR2 is YNNKEL (reference sequence). V lost 4 bases and J lost 6, with 18 bases in between.

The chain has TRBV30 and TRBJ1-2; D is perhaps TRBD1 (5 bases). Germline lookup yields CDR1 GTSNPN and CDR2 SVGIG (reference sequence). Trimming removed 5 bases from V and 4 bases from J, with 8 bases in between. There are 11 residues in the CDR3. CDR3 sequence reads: CAWDSAYGYTF. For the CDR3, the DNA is TGTGCCTGGGACAGTGCCTATGGCTACACCTTC.

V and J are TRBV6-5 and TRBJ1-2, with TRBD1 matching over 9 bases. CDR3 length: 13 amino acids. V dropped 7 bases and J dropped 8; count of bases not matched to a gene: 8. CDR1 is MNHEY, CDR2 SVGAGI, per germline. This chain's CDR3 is CASMWTGAYGYTF. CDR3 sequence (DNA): TGTGCCAGCATGTGGACAGGGGCGTACGGCTACACCTTC.

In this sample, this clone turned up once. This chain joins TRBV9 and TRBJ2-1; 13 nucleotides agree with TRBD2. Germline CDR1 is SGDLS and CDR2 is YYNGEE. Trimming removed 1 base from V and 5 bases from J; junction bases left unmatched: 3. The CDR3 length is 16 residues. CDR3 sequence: CASSVFTSGRDNEQFF. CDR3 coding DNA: TGTGCCAGCAGCGTATTCACTAGCGGGAGGGACAATGAGCAGTTCTTC.

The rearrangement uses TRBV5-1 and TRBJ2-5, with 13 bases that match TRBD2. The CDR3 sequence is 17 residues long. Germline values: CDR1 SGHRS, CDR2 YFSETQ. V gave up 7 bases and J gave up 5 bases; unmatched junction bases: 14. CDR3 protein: CASGQVDWTSGSETQYF. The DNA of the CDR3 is TGCGCCAGCGGACAGGTAGATTGGACTAGCGGGAGTGAGACCCAGTACTTC.

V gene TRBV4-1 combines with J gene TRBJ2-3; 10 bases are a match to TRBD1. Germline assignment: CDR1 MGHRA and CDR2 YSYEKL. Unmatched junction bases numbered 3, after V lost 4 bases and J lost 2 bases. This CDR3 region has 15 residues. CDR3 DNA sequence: TGCGCCAGCAGCCCCGACAGGGGGCTCACAGATACGCAGTATTTT. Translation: CASSPDRGLTDTQYF.

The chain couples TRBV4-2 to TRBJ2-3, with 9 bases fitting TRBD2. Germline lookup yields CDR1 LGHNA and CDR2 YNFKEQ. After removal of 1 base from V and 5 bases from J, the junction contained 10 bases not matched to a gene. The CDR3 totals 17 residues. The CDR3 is CASSQGAGVAGVDTQYF. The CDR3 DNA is TGTGCCAGCAGCCAAGGGGCAGGGGTAGCGGGAGTAGATACGCAGTATTTT.

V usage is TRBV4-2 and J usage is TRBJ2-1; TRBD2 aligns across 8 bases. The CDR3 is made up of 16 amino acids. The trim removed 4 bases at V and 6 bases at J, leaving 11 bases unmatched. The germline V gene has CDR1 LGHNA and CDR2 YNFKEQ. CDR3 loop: CASSLRAGDVSNEQFF. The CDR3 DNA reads TGTGCCAGCAGCCTCCGAGCGGGAGACGTCAGCAATGAGCAGTTCTTC.

The chain's CDR3 is CASIRLAGDSSYNEQFF. CDR3 nucleotides: TGCGCCAGCATCCGACTAGCGGGGGACAGCTCCTACAATGAGCAGTTCTTC. The chain carries TRBV10-2 and TRBJ2-1; 12 bases match TRBD2. Germline V gives CDR1 WSHSY, CDR2 SAAADI. Losses at the gene ends were 7 bases for V and 0 bases for J; bases not matched to a gene: 7. This CDR3 is 17 amino acids long.

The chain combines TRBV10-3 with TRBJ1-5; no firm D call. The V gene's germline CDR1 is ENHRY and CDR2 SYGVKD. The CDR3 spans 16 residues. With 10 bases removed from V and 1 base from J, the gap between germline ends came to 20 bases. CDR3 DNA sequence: TGTGCCACCCAGGTGGCAGCAGATTGGAGCAATCAGCCCCAGCATTTT. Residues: CATQVAADWSNQPQHF.

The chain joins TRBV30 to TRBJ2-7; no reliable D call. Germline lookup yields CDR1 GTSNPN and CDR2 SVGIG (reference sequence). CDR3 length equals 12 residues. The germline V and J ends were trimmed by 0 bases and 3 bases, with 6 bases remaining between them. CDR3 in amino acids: CAWSVSGYEQYF. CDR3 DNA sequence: TGTGCCTGGAGTGTATCAGGCTACGAGCAGTACTTC. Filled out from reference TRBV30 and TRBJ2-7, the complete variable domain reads SQTIHQWPATLVQPVGSPLSLECTVEGTSNPNLYWYRQAAGRGLQLLFYSVGIGQISSEVPQNLSASRPQDRQFILSSKKLLLSDSGFYLCAWSVSGYEQYFGPGTRLTVT.

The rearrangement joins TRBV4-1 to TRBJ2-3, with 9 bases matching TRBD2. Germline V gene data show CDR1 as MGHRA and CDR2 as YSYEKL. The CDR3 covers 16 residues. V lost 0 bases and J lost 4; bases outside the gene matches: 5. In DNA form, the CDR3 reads TGCGCCAGCAGCCAAGACAGAAGCGGGAGGTCAGATACGCAGTATTTT. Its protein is CASSQDRSGRSDTQYF.

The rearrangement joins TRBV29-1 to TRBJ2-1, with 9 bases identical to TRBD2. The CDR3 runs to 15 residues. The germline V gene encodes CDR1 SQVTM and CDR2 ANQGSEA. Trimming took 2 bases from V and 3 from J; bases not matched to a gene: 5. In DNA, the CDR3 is TGCAGCGTTGAAAGGGTAGCGGGGGTCTACAATGAGCAGTTCTTC. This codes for CSVERVAGVYNEQFF.

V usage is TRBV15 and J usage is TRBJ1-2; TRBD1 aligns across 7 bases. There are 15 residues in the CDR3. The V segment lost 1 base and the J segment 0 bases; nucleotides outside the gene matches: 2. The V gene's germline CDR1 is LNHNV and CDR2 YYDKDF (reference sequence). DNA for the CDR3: TGTGCCACCAGCAGAGGCAGGGGGGCTAACTATGGCTACACCTTC. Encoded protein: CATSRGRGANYGYTF.

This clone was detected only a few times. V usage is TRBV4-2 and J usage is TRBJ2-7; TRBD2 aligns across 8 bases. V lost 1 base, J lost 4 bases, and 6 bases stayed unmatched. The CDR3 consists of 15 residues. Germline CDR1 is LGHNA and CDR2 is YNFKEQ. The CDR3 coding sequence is TGTGCCAGCAGCCAAGGTAGCGGGATAGTGTACGAGCAGTACTTC. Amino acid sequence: CASSQGSGIVYEQYF.

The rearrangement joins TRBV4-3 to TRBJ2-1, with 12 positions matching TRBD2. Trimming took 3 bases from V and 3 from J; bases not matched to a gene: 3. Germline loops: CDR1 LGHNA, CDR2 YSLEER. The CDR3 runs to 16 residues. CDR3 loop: CASSQELAGGYNEQFF. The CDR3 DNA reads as TGCGCCAGCAGCCAGGAACTAGCGGGAGGCTACAATGAGCAGTTCTTC.

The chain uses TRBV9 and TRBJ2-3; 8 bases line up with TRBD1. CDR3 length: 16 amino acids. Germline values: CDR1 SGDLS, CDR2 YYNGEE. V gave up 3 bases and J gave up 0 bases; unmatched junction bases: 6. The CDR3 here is CASSADRGLSTDTQYF. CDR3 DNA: TGTGCCAGCAGCGCCGACAGGGGACTTAGCACAGATACGCAGTATTTT. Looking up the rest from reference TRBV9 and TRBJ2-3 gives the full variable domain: DSGVTQTPKHLITATGQRVTLRCSPRSGDLSVYWYQQSLDQGLQFLIQYYNGEERAKGNILERFSAQQFPDLHSELNLSSLELGDSALYFCASSADRGLSTDTQYFGPGTRLTVL.

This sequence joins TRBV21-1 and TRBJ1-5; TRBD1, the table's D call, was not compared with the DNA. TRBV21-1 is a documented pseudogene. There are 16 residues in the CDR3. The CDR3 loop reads CASSKVGTGRGQPQHF. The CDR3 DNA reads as TGTGCCAGCAGCAAAGTCGGCACAGGGCGAGGGCAGCCCCAGCATTTT.

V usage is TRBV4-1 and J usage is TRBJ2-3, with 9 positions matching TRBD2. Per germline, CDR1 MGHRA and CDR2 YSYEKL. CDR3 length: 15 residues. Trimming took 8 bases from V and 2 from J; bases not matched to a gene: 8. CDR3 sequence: CASRRREGLTDTQYF. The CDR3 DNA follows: TGCGCCAGCCGGCGGCGGGAGGGACTCACAGATACGCAGTATTTT.

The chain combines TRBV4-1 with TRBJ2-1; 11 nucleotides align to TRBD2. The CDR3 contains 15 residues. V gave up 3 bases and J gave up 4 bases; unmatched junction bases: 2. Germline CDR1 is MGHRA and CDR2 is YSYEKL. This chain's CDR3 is CASSQGLAAYNEQFF. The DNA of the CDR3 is TGCGCCAGCAGCCAGGGACTAGCGGCTTACAATGAGCAGTTCTTC.

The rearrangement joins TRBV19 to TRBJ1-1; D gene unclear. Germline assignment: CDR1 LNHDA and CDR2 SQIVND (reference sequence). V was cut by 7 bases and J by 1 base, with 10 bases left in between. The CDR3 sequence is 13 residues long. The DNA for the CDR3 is TGTGCCAGTACCCAACGGGAGAACACTGAAGCTTTCTTT. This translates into CASTQRENTEAFF.

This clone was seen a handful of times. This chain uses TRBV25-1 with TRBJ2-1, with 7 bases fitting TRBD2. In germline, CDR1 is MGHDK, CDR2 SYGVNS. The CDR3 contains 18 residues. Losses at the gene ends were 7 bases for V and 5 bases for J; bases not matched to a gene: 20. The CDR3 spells CASTTSPSREGPHNEQFF. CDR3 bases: TGTGCCAGCACCACATCGCCTTCGAGGGAGGGTCCTCACAATGAGCAGTTCTTC.